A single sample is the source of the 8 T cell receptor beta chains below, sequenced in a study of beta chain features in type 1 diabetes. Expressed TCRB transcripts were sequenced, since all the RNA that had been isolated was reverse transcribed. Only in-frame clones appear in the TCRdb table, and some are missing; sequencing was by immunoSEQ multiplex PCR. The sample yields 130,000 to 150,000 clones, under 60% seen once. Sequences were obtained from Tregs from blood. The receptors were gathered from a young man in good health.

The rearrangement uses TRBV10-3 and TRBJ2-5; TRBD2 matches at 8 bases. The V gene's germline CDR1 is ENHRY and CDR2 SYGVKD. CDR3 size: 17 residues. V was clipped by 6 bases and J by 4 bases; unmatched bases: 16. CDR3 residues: CAIRGPGGLGGPETQYF. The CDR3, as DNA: TGTGCCATCAGAGGCCCGGGGGGGCTTGGGGGCCCAGAGACCCAGTACTTC.

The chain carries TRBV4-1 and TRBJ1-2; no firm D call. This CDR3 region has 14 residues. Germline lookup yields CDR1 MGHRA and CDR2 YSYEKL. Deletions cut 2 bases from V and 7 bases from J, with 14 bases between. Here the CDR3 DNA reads TGCGCCAGCAGCCAACCCAGGCTTTTGGGTGGCTACACCTTC. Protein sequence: CASSQPRLLGGYTF.

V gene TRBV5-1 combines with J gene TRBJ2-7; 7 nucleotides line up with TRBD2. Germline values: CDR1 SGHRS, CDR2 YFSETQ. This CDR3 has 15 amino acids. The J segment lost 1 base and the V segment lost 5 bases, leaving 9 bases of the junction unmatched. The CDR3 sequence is CASSMDGGSSYEQYF. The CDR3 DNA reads TGCGCCAGCAGTATGGACGGGGGGTCATCCTACGAGCAGTACTTC.

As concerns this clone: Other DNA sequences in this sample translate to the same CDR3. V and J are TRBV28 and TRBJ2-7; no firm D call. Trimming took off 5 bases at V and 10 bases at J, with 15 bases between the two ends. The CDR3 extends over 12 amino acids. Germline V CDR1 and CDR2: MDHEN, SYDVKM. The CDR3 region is CASSILLREQYF. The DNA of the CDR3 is TGTGCCAGCAGTATACTCCTACGAGAACAGTACTTC.

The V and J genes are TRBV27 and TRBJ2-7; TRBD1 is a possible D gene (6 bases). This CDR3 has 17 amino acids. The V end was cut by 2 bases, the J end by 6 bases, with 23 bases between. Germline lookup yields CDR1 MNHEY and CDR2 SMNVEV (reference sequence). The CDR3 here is CASSLTVTIQGLGEQYF. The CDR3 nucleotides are TGTGCCAGCAGTTTAACAGTAACCATACAGGGATTGGGCGAGCAGTACTTC.

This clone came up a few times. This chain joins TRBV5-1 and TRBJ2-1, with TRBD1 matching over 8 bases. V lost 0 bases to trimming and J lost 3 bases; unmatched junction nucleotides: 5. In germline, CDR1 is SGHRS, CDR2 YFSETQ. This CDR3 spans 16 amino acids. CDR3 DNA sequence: TGCGCCAGCAGCTTGGAGCCGGGACAGGTCTACAATGAGCAGTTCTTC. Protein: CASSLEPGQVYNEQFF.

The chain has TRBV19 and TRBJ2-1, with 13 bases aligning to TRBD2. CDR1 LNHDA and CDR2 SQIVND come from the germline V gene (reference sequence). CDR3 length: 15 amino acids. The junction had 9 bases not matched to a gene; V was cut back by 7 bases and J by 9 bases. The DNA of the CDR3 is TGTGCCAGTACCGATCCGGGACTAGCGGGATGTGAGCAGTTCTTC. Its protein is CASTDPGLAGCEQFF.

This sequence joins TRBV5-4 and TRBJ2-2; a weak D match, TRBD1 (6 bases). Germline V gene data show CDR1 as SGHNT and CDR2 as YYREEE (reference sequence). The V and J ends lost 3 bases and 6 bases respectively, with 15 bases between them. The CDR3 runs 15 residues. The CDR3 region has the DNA TGTGCCAGCAGCTGGGGGCCACTAGTCCCCGGGGAGCTGTTTTTT. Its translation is CASSWGPLVPGELFF.